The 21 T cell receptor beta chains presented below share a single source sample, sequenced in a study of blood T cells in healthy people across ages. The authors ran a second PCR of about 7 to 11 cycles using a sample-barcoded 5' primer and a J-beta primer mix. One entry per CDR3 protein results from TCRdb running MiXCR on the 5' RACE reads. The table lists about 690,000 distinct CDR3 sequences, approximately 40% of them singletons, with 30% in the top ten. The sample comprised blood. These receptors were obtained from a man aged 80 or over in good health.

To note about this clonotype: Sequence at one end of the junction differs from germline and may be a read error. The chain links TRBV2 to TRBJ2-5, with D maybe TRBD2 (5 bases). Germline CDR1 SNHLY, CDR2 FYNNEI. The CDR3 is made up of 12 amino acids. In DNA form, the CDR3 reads TGTGCCAGCAGGGAAGCGGTAGAGACCCAGTACTTC. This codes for CASREAVETQYF.

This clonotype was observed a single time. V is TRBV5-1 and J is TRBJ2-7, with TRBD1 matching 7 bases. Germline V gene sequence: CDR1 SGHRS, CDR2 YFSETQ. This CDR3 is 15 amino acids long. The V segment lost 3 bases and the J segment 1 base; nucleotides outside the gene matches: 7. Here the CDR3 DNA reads TGCGCCAGCAGCTCAGGGACAGAGTATTCCTACGAGCAGTACTTC. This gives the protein CASSSGTEYSYEQYF.

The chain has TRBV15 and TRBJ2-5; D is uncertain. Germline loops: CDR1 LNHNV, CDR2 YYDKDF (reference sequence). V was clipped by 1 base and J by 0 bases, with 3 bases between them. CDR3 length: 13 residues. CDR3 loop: CATSRGNQETQYF. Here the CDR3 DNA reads TGTGCCACCAGCAGAGGAAACCAAGAGACCCAGTACTTC.

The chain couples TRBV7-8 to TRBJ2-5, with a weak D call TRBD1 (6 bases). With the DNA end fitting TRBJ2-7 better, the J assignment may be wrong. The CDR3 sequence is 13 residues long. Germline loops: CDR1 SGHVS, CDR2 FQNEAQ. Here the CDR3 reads CASSPLTGDEQYF. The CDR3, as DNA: TGTGCCAGCAGCCCATTGACAGGAGACGAGCAGTACTTC.

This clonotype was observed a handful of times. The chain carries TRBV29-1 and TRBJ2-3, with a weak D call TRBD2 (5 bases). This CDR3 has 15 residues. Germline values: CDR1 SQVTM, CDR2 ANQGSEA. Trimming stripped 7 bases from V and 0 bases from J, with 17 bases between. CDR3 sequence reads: CSAARTGRSTDTQYF. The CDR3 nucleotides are TGCAGCGCCGCTAGGACTGGCAGGAGCACAGATACGCAGTATTTT.

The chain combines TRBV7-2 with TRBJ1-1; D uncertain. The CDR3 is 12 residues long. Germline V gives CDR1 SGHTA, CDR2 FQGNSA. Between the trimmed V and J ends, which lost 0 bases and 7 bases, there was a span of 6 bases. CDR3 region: CASSLASIEAFF. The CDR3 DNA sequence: TGTGCCAGCAGCTTAGCGTCCATTGAAGCTTTCTTT.

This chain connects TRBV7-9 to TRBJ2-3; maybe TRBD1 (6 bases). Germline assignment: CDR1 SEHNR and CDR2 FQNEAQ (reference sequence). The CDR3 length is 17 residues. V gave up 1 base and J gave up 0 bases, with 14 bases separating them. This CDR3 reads CASSLGLGASSTDTQYF. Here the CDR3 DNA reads TGTGCCAGCAGCTTAGGGCTGGGGGCATCTAGCACAGATACGCAGTATTTT.

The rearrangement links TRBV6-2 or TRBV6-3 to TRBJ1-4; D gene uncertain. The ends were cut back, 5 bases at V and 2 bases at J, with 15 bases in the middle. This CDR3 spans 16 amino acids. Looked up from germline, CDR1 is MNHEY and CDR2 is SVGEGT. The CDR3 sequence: CASSHHVRRTNEKLFF. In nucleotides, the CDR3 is TGTGCCAGCAGTCACCACGTCAGACGGACTAATGAAAAACTGTTTTTT.

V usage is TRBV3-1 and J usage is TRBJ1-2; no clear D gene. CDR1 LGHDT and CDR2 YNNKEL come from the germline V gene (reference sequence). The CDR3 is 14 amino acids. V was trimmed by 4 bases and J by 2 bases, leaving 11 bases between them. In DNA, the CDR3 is TGTGCCAGCAGCCTAGAGGTGCAGAACTATGGCTACACCTTC. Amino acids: CASSLEVQNYGYTF.

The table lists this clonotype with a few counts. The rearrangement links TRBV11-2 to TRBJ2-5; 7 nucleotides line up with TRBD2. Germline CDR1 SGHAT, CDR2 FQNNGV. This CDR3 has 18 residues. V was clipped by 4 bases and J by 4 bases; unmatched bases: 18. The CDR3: CASSYDPMTSIRRETQYF. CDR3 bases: TGTGCCAGCAGCTACGACCCAATGACTAGCATCAGGCGAGAGACCCAGTACTTC.

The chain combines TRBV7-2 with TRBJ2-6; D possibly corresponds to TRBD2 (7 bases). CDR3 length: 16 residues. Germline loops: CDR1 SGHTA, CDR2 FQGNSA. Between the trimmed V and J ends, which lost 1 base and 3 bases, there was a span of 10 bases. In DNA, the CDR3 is TGTGCCAGCAGCTTAGGGGGGGGCTTTGGGGCCAACGTCCTGACTTTC. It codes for CASSLGGGFGANVLTF.

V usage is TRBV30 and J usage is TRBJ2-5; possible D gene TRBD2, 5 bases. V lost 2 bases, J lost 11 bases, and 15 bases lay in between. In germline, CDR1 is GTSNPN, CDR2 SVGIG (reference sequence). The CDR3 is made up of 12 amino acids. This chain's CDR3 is CAWSRSGNEQYF. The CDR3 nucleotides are TGTGCCTGGAGTCGGTCCGGGAATGAGCAGTACTTC.

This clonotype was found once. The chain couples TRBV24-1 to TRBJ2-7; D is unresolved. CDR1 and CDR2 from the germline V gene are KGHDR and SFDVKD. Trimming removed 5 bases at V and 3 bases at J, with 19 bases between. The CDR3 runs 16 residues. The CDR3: CATSGLSRGDVYEQYF. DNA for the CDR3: TGTGCCACCAGTGGTCTGTCCCGTGGTGACGTCTACGAGCAGTACTTC.

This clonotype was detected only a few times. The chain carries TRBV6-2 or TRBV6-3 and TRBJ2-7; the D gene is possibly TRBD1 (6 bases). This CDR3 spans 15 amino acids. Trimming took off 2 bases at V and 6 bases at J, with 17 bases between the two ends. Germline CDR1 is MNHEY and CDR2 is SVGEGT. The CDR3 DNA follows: TGTGCCAGCAGTTACATGGACAGCTCAACGGCCGAGCAGTACTTC. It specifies CASSYMDSSTAEQYF.

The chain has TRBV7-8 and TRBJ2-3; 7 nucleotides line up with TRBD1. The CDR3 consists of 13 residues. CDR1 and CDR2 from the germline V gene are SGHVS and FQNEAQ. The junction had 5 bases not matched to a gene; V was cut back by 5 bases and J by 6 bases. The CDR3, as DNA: TGTGCCAGCAGCCCGGGACAGCCGGATACGCAGTATTTT. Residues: CASSPGQPDTQYF.

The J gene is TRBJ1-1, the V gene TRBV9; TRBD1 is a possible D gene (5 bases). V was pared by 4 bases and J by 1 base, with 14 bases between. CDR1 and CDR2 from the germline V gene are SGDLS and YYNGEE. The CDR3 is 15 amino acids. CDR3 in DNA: TGTGCCAGCAGCATTCGAGGGGATCCGAACACTGAAGCTTTCTTT. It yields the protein CASSIRGDPNTEAFF.

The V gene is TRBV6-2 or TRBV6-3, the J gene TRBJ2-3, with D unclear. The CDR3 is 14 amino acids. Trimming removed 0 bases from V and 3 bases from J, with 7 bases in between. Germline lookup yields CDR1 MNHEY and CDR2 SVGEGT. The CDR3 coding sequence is TGTGCCAGCAGTTACTCGTTACAGACAGATACGCAGTATTTT. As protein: CASSYSLQTDTQYF.

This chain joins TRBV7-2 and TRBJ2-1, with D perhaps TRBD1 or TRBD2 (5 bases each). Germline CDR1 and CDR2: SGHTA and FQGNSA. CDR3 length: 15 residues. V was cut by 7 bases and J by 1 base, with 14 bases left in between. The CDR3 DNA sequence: TGTGCCAGCACCCCGAGGGGCCTTTCCTACAATGAGCAGTTCTTC. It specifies CASTPRGLSYNEQFF. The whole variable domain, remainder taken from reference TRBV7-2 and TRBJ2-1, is GAGVSQSPSNKVTEKGKDVELRCDPISGHTALYWYRQSLGQGLEFLIYFQGNSAPDKSGLPSDRFSAERTGGSVSTLTIQRTQQEDSAVYLCASTPRGLSYNEQFFGPGTRLTVL.

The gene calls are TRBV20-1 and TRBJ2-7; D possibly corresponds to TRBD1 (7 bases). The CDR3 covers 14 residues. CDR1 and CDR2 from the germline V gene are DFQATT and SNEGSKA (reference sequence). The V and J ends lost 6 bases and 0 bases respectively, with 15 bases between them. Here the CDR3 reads CSAQYRGGSYEQYF. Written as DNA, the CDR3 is TGCAGTGCCCAATACAGGGGAGGCTCCTACGAGCAGTACTTC.

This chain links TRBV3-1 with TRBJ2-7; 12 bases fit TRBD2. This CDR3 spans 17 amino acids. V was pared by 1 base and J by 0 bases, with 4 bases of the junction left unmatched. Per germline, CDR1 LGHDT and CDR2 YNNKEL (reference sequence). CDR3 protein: CASSQAGTSGHSYEQYF. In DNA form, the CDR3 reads TGTGCCAGCAGCCAAGCCGGGACTAGCGGGCACTCCTACGAGCAGTACTTC.

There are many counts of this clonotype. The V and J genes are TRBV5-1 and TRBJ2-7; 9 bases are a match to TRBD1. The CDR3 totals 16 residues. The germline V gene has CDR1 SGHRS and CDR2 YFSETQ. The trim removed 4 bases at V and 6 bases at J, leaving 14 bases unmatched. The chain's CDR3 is CASSPIGQGLSFEQYF. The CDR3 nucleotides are TGCGCCAGCAGCCCTATCGGACAGGGGTTGAGTTTCGAGCAGTACTTC.